This T cell receptor (beta chain) was sequenced for a study of blood T cell repertoires in COVID-19. Study as a whole: Nucleic acid was either cDNA or gDNA, and it came from T cells, B-cell-depleted T cells, or PBMCs.

TCRdb's copy holds only in-frame clones and misses some; the assay was immunoSEQ multiplex PCR. This sample has a few hundred thousand clones, with around 84% found just once. Germline loops: CDR1 DFQATT, CDR2 SNEGSKA (reference sequence). The CDR3 contains 9 residues. With 5 bases removed from V and 8 bases from J, the gap between germline ends came to 6 bases. This TCR came from a woman between 18 and 29 years old with acute or convalescent COVID-19. The V and J genes are TRBV20-1 and TRBJ1-2, with no clear D. Sequenced material: peripheral blood. CDR3 sequence reads: CSAPVGYTF. CDR3 DNA: TGCAGTGCTCCTGTCGGCTACACCTTC.